This T cell receptor beta chain was documented in a study of blood T cell repertoires in COVID-19. Turning to the study itself: Italy, Spain and the United States were the sources of the convalescent and acute COVID-19 samples. The analysed material was cDNA or gDNA that came from T cells, B-cell-depleted T cells, or PBMCs.

V gave up 6 bases and J gave up 6 bases; unmatched junction bases: 8. This CDR3 has 14 residues. CDR1 and CDR2 (germline): MNHEY, SVGAGI. Authors' data handling: Amplification of reference gene primers provided the estimated nucleated cell counts. Sequencing used immunoSEQ multiplex PCR; TCRdb keeps in-frame clones, though not all of them. V and J calls plus clone size are reproduced from that table; the DNA served to infer D and trimming. The sample has hundreds of thousands of clones; 88% are singletons. The TCR sequence derives from a man between 18 and 35 years old with active or convalescent COVID-19. The sequenced sample consisted of peripheral blood. The chain has TRBV6-5 and TRBJ2-7; 10 positions match TRBD2. The CDR3 sequence: CASSTQREGLEQYF. CDR3 sequence (DNA): TGTGCCAGCAGCACTCAGCGGGAGGGGCTCGAGCAGTACTTC.